This entry concerns a single T cell receptor (beta chain). Its antigen is currently unknown. This specimen belongs to a study of vaccination and CD4 T cells after COVID-19. In the study overall: Overlapping spike peptides from SARS-CoV-2, HCoV-NL63, HCoV-OC43 and HCoV-229E served to stimulate the cells.

Germline V lookup: CDR1 DFQATT, CDR2 SNEGSKA (reference sequence). The CDR3 loop spans 13 amino acids. Trimming removed 3 bases from V and 5 bases from J, with 13 bases in between. Described treatment: roughly 10-day PBMC culture with coronavirus spike peptide pools or control peptides (ViraFEST assay). Scientists ran DNA taken from cultured CD4+ T cells through the Oncomine TCR Beta short-read assay for sequencing. TCRdb reanalysed the PCR reads using MiXCR and keeps one entry per CDR3 protein. The sample holds around 9,200 distinct CDR3 sequences, about three fifths seen once. Sequencing input: CD4+ T cells from blood, cultured in vitro. The clonotype was recovered from a human donor who had recovered from COVID-19. The rearrangement joins TRBV20-1 to TRBJ2-5; tentatively, D is TRBD1 (6 bases). CDR3 DNA: TGCAGTGCTAGTCGCAGGGGTGGGGAGACCCAGTACTTC. Its translation: CSASRRGGETQYF.